Listed here are 3 T cell receptor beta chains from one sample, sequenced in a study of CD8 T cells in ankylosing spondylitis. Findings of the study overall: Within ankylosing spondylitis blood, a TCR beta motif made up of several highly homologous variants appeared to be characteristic.

TCRdb redid the calling of the 5' RACE reads with MiXCR, one entry per CDR3 protein. The table lists about 220,000 distinct CDR3 sequences, 6% to 8% of them singletons. Their recognized antigens are unknown. The sequenced sample consisted of blood, either unsorted or a sorted T cell fraction (not recorded which). The receptor source for this set is a male donor with ankylosing spondylitis.

This clonotype was observed at least ten times. The gene calls are TRBV4-3 and TRBJ1-1; no definite D call. The CDR3 runs 15 residues. CDR1 is LGHNA, CDR2 YSLEER, per germline. V dropped 3 bases and J dropped 3 bases, with 14 bases sitting between them. The CDR3 here is CASSHSYRYHTEAFF. The CDR3 coding sequence is TGCGCCAGCAGCCATAGCTACAGATACCACACTGAAGCTTTCTTT.

This clonotype was recorded at least ten times. The chain is built from TRBV11-2 and TRBJ2-5, with 12 bases matching TRBD1. V shed 4 bases and J 5 bases; nucleotides not matched to a gene: 14. The CDR3 consists of 18 residues. The V gene's germline CDR1 is SGHAT and CDR2 FQNNGV. The CDR3 DNA reads TGTGCCAGCAGCTACGACCGGGACAGGGGGCTCAAAAGGGAGACCCAGTACTTC. Translated, it gives CASSYDRDRGLKRETQYF.

This clonotype was recorded many times. The gene calls are TRBV28 and TRBJ1-5; D perhaps matches TRBD1 (5 bases). Trimming pared 6 bases from V and 5 bases from J, leaving 17 bases between. The germline CDR1 and CDR2 sequences are MDHEN and SYDVKM. There are 15 residues in the CDR3. The DNA for the CDR3 is TGTGCCAGCAGCCTCCGGGACGGGTTCTATCAGCCCCAGCATTTT. Protein: CASSLRDGFYQPQHF. The variable domain in full, with the rest retrieved from reference TRBV28 and TRBJ1-5, is DVKVTQSSRYLVKRTGEKVFLECVQDMDHENMFWYRQDPGLGLRLIYFSYDVKMKEKGDIPEGYSVSREKKERFSLILESASTNQTSMYLCASSLRDGFYQPQHFGDGTRLSIL.